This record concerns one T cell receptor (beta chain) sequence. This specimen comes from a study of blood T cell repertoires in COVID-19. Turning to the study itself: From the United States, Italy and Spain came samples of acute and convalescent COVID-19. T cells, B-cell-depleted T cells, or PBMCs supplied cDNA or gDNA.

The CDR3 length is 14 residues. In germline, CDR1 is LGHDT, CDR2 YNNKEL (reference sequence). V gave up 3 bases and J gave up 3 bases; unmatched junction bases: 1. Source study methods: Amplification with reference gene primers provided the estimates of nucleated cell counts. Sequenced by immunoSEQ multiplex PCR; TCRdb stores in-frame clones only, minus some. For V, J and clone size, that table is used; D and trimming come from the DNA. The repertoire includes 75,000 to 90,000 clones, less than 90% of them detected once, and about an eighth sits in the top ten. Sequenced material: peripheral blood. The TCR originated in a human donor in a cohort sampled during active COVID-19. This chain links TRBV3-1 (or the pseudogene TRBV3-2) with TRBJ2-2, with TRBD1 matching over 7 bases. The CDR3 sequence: CASSQGQHTGELFF. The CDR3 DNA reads TGTGCCAGCAGCCAGGGACAGCACACCGGGGAGCTGTTTTTT.